Listed here are 9 T cell receptor beta chains from one sample, sequenced in a study of technical replicates of blood from a few donors. Assay used: immunoSEQ multiplex PCR; TCRdb lists only in-frame clones, some missing. The table includes approximately 75,000 clones, approximately 97% detected once. Sequencing was performed on T cells isolated from PBMCs. All receptors derive from a human donor in good health.

The rearrangement uses TRBV5-1 and TRBJ2-7; maybe TRBD1 (6 bases). Germline lookup yields CDR1 SGHRS and CDR2 YFSETQ. V was shortened by 7 bases and J by 1 base, with 15 bases between the two germline ends. This CDR3 is built from 14 residues. The chain's CDR3 is CASRTATGSYEQYF. The CDR3 DNA reads TGCGCCAGCCGGACGGCGACAGGTTCCTACGAGCAGTACTTC.

The chain employs TRBV7-9 and TRBJ2-7; the D is unclear. The germline CDR1 and CDR2 sequences are SEHNR and FQNEAQ (reference sequence). The CDR3 spans 14 residues. V lost 5 bases, J lost 4 bases, and 15 bases lay in between. The CDR3 protein is CASSATSEAYEQYF. CDR3 nucleotide sequence: TGTGCCAGCAGCGCCACTTCTGAGGCGTACGAGCAGTACTTC. Filled out from reference TRBV7-9 and TRBJ2-7, the complete variable domain reads DTGVSQNPRHKITKRGQNVTFRCDPISEHNRLYWYRQTLGQGPEFLTYFQNEAQLEKSRLLSDRFSAERPKGSFSTLEIQRTEQGDSAMYLCASSATSEAYEQYFGPGTRLTVT.

The chain couples TRBV29-1 to TRBJ2-7, with 8 bases fitting TRBD1. Losses at the gene ends were 4 bases for V and 4 bases for J; bases not matched to a gene: 3. From germline, CDR1 is SQVTM and CDR2 ANQGSEA. CDR3 length equals 12 residues. CDR3 residues: CSVGRGLYEQYF. CDR3 nucleotide sequence: TGCAGCGTTGGCAGGGGGCTGTACGAGCAGTACTTC.

This chain joins TRBV28 and TRBJ1-4; the D gene is possibly TRBD1 (5 bases). The V end lost 5 bases, the J end lost 2 bases, and 12 bases lay between the germline ends. In germline, CDR1 is MDHEN, CDR2 SYDVKM. CDR3 length: 15 amino acids. CDR3 bases: TGTGCCAGCAGTCCGCCGGGACTTACTAATGAAAAACTGTTTTTT. Translating it yields CASSPPGLTNEKLFF.

The chain is built from TRBV29-1 and TRBJ2-5; D might be TRBD1 (7 bases). V lost 4 bases and J lost 5, with 11 bases in between. CDR1 is SQVTM and CDR2 is ANQGSEA in the germline V gene. The CDR3 runs to 12 residues. For the CDR3, the DNA is TGCAGCGTTGTGGAGGGGGCTGAGACCCAGTACTTC. It yields the protein CSVVEGAETQYF.

V and J are TRBV28 and TRBJ1-3; a weak D match, TRBD1 (5 bases). V was shortened by 8 bases and J by 8 bases, with 10 bases between the two germline ends. CDR1 MDHEN and CDR2 SYDVKM come from the germline V gene. The CDR3 consists of 11 residues. The CDR3 bases are TGTGCCAGCCTTGGGGGGGACACCATATATTTT. The encoded protein is CASLGGDTIYF.

The chain links TRBV6-4 to TRBJ2-7, with D perhaps TRBD2 (6 bases). The V gene's germline CDR1 is MRHNA and CDR2 SNTAGT. V lost 8 bases, J lost 6 bases, and 8 bases lay in between. The CDR3 extends over 10 amino acids. The CDR3 loop reads CASPGSEQYF. The CDR3 DNA reads as TGTGCCAGCCCCGGGAGCGAGCAGTACTTC.

The chain links TRBV19 to TRBJ1-5; 7 bases line up with TRBD1. The CDR3 loop spans 14 amino acids. Germline V gene lookup returns CDR1 LNHDA and CDR2 SQIVND (reference sequence). V gave up 6 bases and J gave up 5 bases; unmatched junction bases: 7. The CDR3 DNA reads as TGTGCCAGTAGGGAACAGGGGTCTTATCAGCCCCAGCATTTT. Translating gives CASREQGSYQPQHF.

The rearrangement joins TRBV28 to TRBJ1-1; unclear D gene. There are 12 residues in the CDR3. V shed 5 bases and J shed 11 bases, with 15 bases lying between them. CDR1 MDHEN and CDR2 SYDVKM come from the germline V gene. The CDR3 DNA is TGTGCCAGCAGTGGACCCAGCCGGGAGGCTTTCTTT. Translating gives CASSGPSREAFF.